The 11 T cell receptor beta chains reported below all come from one sample, sequenced in a study of a mutant IDH1 vaccine in newly diagnosed glioma. The antigens for these receptors are not known. This table comes from immunoSEQ multiplex PCR, and its TCRdb copy is limited to in-frame clones, with some not included. In the table there are tens of thousands of clones, 90% of which are singletons. Time point meaning: week 11, during vaccination. Vaccination used 300 ug of mutant IDH1 20-mer peptide per dose, with topical imiquimod. Sequenced material: PBMCs, taken from a glioma patient whose treatment included an IDH1 peptide vaccine. These receptors all stem from a man in his late teens or twenties with glioma.

This clone was seen a single time. The chain links TRBV7-2 to TRBJ2-7; 9 bases fit TRBD2. The CDR3 spans 19 residues. J was trimmed by 2 bases and V by 5 bases; bases with no gene match: 19. Germline CDR1 is SGHTA and CDR2 is FQGNSA. CDR3: CASSPRGGSGSGNTYEQYF. The CDR3 DNA sequence: TGTGCCAGCAGCCCTCGGGGGGGTAGCGGGAGTGGAAACACCTACGAGCAGTACTTC.

The gene calls are TRBV4-1 and TRBJ2-1, with 11 bases aligning to TRBD2. The CDR3 contains 16 residues. In germline, CDR1 is MGHRA, CDR2 YSYEKL. V dropped 3 bases and J dropped 5; count of bases not matched to a gene: 6. CDR3 nucleotide sequence: TGCGCCAGCAGCCAGTTCCCGGGACTAGCGGACAATGAGCAGTTCTTC. Translated, it gives CASSQFPGLADNEQFF.

V usage is TRBV7-2 and J usage is TRBJ1-2; 8 bases are a match to TRBD1. In germline, CDR1 is SGHTA, CDR2 FQGNSA. The length of the CDR3 is 16 residues. Trimming at V came to 1 base and at J to 4 bases, leaving 8 bases not matched to a gene. CDR3 DNA sequence: TGTGCCAGCAGCTTAGGATCGCAGGGGGCGCCCTATGGCTACACCTTC. It encodes CASSLGSQGAPYGYTF.

The chain combines TRBV29-1 with TRBJ2-7, with D hard to call. Germline values: CDR1 SQVTM, CDR2 ANQGSEA. The CDR3 loop spans 13 amino acids. The V gene lost 6 bases and the J gene lost 2 bases, with 14 bases spanning the gap. The CDR3 loop reads CSVDLGGAYEQYF. CDR3 nucleotide sequence: TGCAGCGTCGACTTGGGTGGGGCCTACGAGCAGTACTTC.

This chain connects TRBV5-1 to TRBJ2-7; 8 bases agree with TRBD1. Germline V CDR1 and CDR2: SGHRS, YFSETQ. With 4 bases clipped from V and 3 bases from J, the junction kept 6 bases outside the gene matches. There are 14 residues in the CDR3. The CDR3: CASSNGQGIYEQYF. As DNA, the CDR3 is TGCGCCAGCAGCAACGGACAGGGTATCTACGAGCAGTACTTC. Full variable domain (remainder filled in from reference TRBV5-1 and TRBJ2-7): KAGVTQTPRYLIKTRGQQVTLSCSPISGHRSVSWYQQTPGQGLQFLFEYFSETQRNKGNFPGRFSGRQFSNSRSEMNVSTLELGDSALYLCASSNGQGIYEQYFGPGTRLTVT.

On this clone itself: A junction boundary mismatches the germline segment, possibly from a read error. The V and J genes are TRBV14 and TRBJ2-3; D uncertain. The germline V gene has CDR1 SGHDN and CDR2 FVKESK. This CDR3 contains 12 residues. CDR3 in amino acids: CASSQDGWQLDF. As DNA, the CDR3 is TGTGCCAGCAGCCAAGATGGTTGGCAGTTGGATTTT.

The J gene is TRBJ2-3, the V gene TRBV7-9; D remains unclear. Trimming cost V 2 bases and J 1 base, with 10 bases left between them. Germline lookup yields CDR1 SEHNR and CDR2 FQNEAQ (reference sequence). CDR3 size: 15 residues. The CDR3: CASSLSYQGTDTQYF. As DNA, the CDR3 is TGTGCCAGCAGCTTAAGCTACCAAGGCACAGATACGCAGTATTTT.

The chain links TRBV20-1 to TRBJ1-5; no firm D call. The germline V gene encodes CDR1 DFQATT and CDR2 SNEGSKA (reference sequence). V lost 3 bases and J 14 bases, leaving 14 bases between the germline ends. The CDR3 is 11 residues long. Here the CDR3 reads CSASRPPGEHF. DNA for the CDR3: TGCAGTGCTAGTAGGCCACCTGGAGAGCATTTT.

The chain recombines TRBV7-9 with TRBJ2-5; 14 positions match TRBD2. J lost 4 bases, V lost 5 bases, and 6 bases had no gene match. The CDR3 length is 16 residues. The V gene's germline CDR1 is SEHNR and CDR2 FQNEAQ (reference sequence). The CDR3 nucleotides read TGTGCCAGCAGCCCGGGACTAGCGGGAGCGGGAGAGACCCAGTACTTC. Translating it yields CASSPGLAGAGETQYF.

CDR3 protein: CASSPGQGLYEQYF. The DNA of the CDR3 is TGCGCCAGCAGCCCGGGACAGGGTCTCTACGAGCAGTACTTC. The chain employs TRBV5-1 and TRBJ2-7; the match to TRBD1 covers 9 bases. This CDR3 region has 14 residues. V trimming: 4 bases; J trimming: 3 bases; junction bases outside the gene matches: 5. CDR1 is SGHRS, CDR2 YFSETQ, per germline.

V usage is TRBV27 and J usage is TRBJ1-5; D remains unclear. This CDR3 is built from 15 residues. CDR1 and CDR2 (germline): MNHEY, SMNVEV (reference sequence). Trimming pared 6 bases from V and 0 bases from J, leaving 12 bases between. The CDR3 DNA is TGTGCCAGCAGGCATTCATTGGATAGCAATCAGCCCCAGCATTTT. Translating it yields CASRHSLDSNQPQHF.